Listed below are T cell receptor beta chains from one sample, sequenced in a study of blood T cell repertoires in COVID-19. Libraries were prepared by immunoSEQ multiplex PCR; TCRdb keeps only in-frame clonotypes and omits some of them. There are around 450,000 clones in the sample; approximately 90% occur only once, and 4.3% lies in the top ten. The material sequenced was peripheral blood. The receptors derive from a woman aged 25 to 45 with acute or convalescent COVID-19. CDR3s include the opening cysteine and the closing phenylalanine or tryptophan. D genes are given only for firm matches. For some rows the clone size is stated as once, few or many, or as a class when expanded; others skip it.

>TRBJ1-6|TRBD1|TRBV11-2|.
TGTGCCAGCAGCCGGCGACAGGGCGCGGGATCACCCCTCCACTTT
CASSRRQGAGSPLHF
>TRBJ2-7|TRBD1|TRBV6-5|.
TGTGCCACCAGACAGGGTTGGTACGAGCAGTACTTC
CATRQGWYEQYF
>TRBJ1-4|.|TRBV4-1|.
TGCGCCAGCAGCCCAGGACTTTTCCCCGAAAAACTGTTTTTT
CASSPGLFPEKLFF
>TRBJ2-7|TRBD1|TRBV10-3|.
TGTGCCATCGGCCGACTCGTGGACAGGGGGCCCGAGCAGTACTTC
CAIGRLVDRGPEQYF
>TRBJ2-7|.|TRBV7-3|.
TGTGCCAGCAGTTCGGGAGGACAGAGGCCCTACGAGCAGTACTTC
CASSSGGQRPYEQYF
>TRBJ1-1|TRBD1|TRBV6-1|.
TGTGCCAGCAGTGAACCCGGGACAGTGGAGACTGAAGCTTTCTTT
CASSEPGTVETEAFF
>TRBJ2-3|TRBD2|TRBV7-6|.
TGTGCCAGCAGCTTGACCGTACTAGCGGGGGACACAGATACGCAGTATTTT
CASSLTVLAGDTDTQYF
>TRBJ2-3|TRBD2|TRBV27|.
TGTGCCAGCAGTTTATTCGGGGGGGTATACACAGATACGCAGTATTTT
CASSLFGGVYTDTQYF
>TRBJ1-1|.|TRBV6-5|.
TGTGCCAGCAGTTACTTGCAGGGGAATGAAGCTTTCTTT
CASSYLQGNEAFF
>TRBJ1-2|.|TRBV28|.
TGTGCCAGCACGGGTTCTTGGGGCTACACCTTC
CASTGSWGYTF
>TRBJ1-6|.|TRBV7-8|.
TGTGCCACCCGAGAGGGCGGGTTTAATTCACCCCTCCACTTT
CATREGGFNSPLHF
>TRBJ2-5|.|TRBV7-2|once
TGTGCCAGCAGCTTACGGAGAGGGGAGACCCAGTACTTC
CASSLRRGETQYF
>TRBJ2-7|TRBD1|TRBV14|.
TGTGCCAGCAGCCAAGGGACAGGATCCTACGAGCAGTACTTC
CASSQGTGSYEQYF